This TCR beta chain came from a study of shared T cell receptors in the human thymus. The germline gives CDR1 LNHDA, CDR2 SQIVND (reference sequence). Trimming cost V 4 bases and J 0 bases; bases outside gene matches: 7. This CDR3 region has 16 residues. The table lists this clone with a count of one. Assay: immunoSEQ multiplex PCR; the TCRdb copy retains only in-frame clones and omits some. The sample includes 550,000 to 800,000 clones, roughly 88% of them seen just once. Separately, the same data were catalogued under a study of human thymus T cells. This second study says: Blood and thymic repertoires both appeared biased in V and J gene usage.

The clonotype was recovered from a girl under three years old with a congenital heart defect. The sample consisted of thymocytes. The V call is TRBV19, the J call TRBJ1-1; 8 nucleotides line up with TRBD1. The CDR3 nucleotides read TGTGCCAGTAGTAGGGACAGGTCTCTCATGAACACTGAAGCTTTCTTT. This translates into CASSRDRSLMNTEAFF.